This note documents a single T cell receptor (beta chain) sequence. The antigen remains unidentified. Regions amplified from RNA transcripts were the TCR beta CDR3 regions. The HTBI primer set was used in a first-round RT-PCR of the TCR CDR3. In TCRdb, the multiplex PCR reads were re-called with MiXCR into one record per CDR3 protein. The sample shows about 740,000 distinct CDR3 sequences, around 13% of them seen only once. For the diagnoses, clinical symptoms, serum thyroxine and TRAb, thyroid ultrasound and orbital computed tomography were used. Fresh peripheral blood, 9.5 to 10 ml of it, supplied the PBMCs. This entry comes from a study of T cells in Graves' hyperthyroidism and ophthalmopathy. Study-level findings and limits: The model predicted ophthalmopathy a median roughly six months before onset.

V lost 3 bases to trimming and J lost 4 bases, with 20 bases between them. This CDR3 contains 17 residues. V is TRBV12-3 or TRBV12-4 and J is TRBJ2-3, with D perhaps TRBD1 (7 bases). Material for sequencing was blood. The TCR was taken from a woman aged 18-29 years with Graves' hyperthyroidism. DNA for the CDR3: TGTGCCAGCAGTTTTAGGAGAAGAGGCAGGGGGGCAGATACGCAGTATTTT. Its translation is CASSFRRRGRGADTQYF.